This section outlines one TCR beta chain sequence together with its context. Its antigen is unknown. The data are from a study of PD-L1 blockade in urothelial cancer. Data came from immunoSEQ multiplex PCR; TCRdb stores just in-frame clones and leaves some out. The data contain fewer than 85,000 clones, approximately 91% of them singletons. Overall study results and limits: Patients who had durable benefit saw their tumor-associated blood clones expand more at 3 weeks.

Time point indicated: peripheral blood 6 weeks after treatment start. The V gene end was trimmed by 2 bases and the J gene end by 0 bases; junction bases not matched to a gene: 3. The CDR3 runs 15 residues. Germline assignment: CDR1 MNHEY and CDR2 SMNVEV (reference sequence). This TCR was recovered from a man aged 60 to 75 with urothelial cancer. The sequences come from PBMCs, collected around atezolizumab (anti-PD-L1) treatment. The chain has TRBV27 and TRBJ2-7; 8 positions agree with TRBD1. The CDR3 nucleotides are TGTGCCAGCAGTTTAGGACAGGGATTCTCCTACGAGCAGTACTTC. This encodes CASSLGQGFSYEQYF.